This passage covers 17 T cell receptor beta chains from one sample sequenced in a study of cytomegalovirus exposure and HLA in healthy donors. PCR primers comprised 60 Vbeta and 13 Jbeta primers. The repertoire was sequenced with immunoSEQ multiplex PCR; TCRdb's copy has only in-frame clones and lacks some. The sample lists roughly 110,000 clones, roughly 80% occurring once. Material: PBMCs. The origin of the receptors is a man aged 25-45 years in good health and CMV-seronegative.

The chain carries TRBV28 and TRBJ2-7, with D maybe TRBD1 (5 bases). The CDR3 consists of 12 residues. The ends were cut back, 4 bases at V and 7 bases at J, with 11 bases in the middle. Germline V CDR1 and CDR2: MDHEN, SYDVKM. As DNA, the CDR3 is TGTGCCAGCAGTTCCGTGGGGCAGGAGCAGTACTTC. Amino acid sequence: CASSSVGQEQYF.

This CDR3 is CAWSGDRNYGYTF. CDR3 DNA sequence: TGTGCCTGGAGTGGGGACAGAAACTATGGCTACACCTTC. V and J are TRBV30 and TRBJ1-2, with 7 bases aligning to TRBD1. This CDR3 spans 13 amino acids. Looked up from germline, CDR1 is GTSNPN and CDR2 is SVGIG (reference sequence). V was clipped by 1 base and J by 2 bases; unmatched bases: 1.

This clone was observed a single time. The CDR3 region is CASSVTGVGTEAFF. The CDR3 DNA reads as TGCGCCAGCAGCGTGACAGGGGTCGGCACTGAAGCTTTCTTT. This sequence joins TRBV5-1 and TRBJ1-1; 8 bases agree with TRBD1. The germline CDR1 and CDR2 sequences are SGHRS and YFSETQ. V dropped 4 bases and J dropped 4; count of bases not matched to a gene: 6. CDR3 length equals 14 residues. Supplemented by reference TRBV5-1 and TRBJ1-1, the full variable domain reads KAGVTQTPRYLIKTRGQQVTLSCSPISGHRSVSWYQQTPGQGLQFLFEYFSETQRNKGNFPGRFSGRQFSNSRSEMNVSTLELGDSALYLCASSVTGVGTEAFFGQGTRLTVV.

The sample holds one count of this clone. This rearrangement joins TRBV29-1 to TRBJ1-2; a possible D gene is TRBD1 (6 bases). The V gene lost 7 bases and the J gene lost 4 bases, with 10 bases spanning the gap. The CDR3 extends over 11 amino acids. The germline V gene has CDR1 SQVTM and CDR2 ANQGSEA. The CDR3 DNA reads as TGCAGCGAGACAGGTCCCTATGGCTACACCTTC. Its translation is CSETGPYGYTF.

The chain is built from TRBV7-9 and TRBJ2-2; no definite D call. Germline V gene data show CDR1 as SEHNR and CDR2 as FQNEAQ (reference sequence). The germline V and J ends were trimmed by 1 base and 1 base, with 10 bases remaining between them. This CDR3 contains 16 residues. CDR3: CASSLGRLLNTGELFF. The CDR3 DNA sequence: TGTGCCAGCAGCTTAGGTCGACTTTTGAACACCGGGGAGCTGTTTTTT.

J is TRBJ1-4 and V is TRBV29-1; 7 nucleotides match TRBD1. The CDR3 is 11 residues long. Trimming removed 7 bases from V and 8 bases from J; junction bases left unmatched: 4. CDR1 SQVTM and CDR2 ANQGSEA come from the germline V gene. The CDR3 nucleotides read TGCAGCGGACAGGGTAGGGAAAAACTGTTTTTT. Its protein product is CSGQGREKLFF.

The chain uses TRBV5-1 and TRBJ1-6; 8 bases align to TRBD1. The CDR3 has 13 residues. Germline V gene sequence: CDR1 SGHRS, CDR2 YFSETQ. V shed 6 bases and J 10 bases; nucleotides not matched to a gene: 6. The CDR3 coding sequence is TGCGCCAGCAAACAGGGGGTGGAATCACCCCTCCACTTT. Translated: CASKQGVESPLHF.

The chain couples TRBV5-1 to TRBJ2-4, with TRBD1 as a possible D gene (5 bases). CDR1 SGHRS and CDR2 YFSETQ come from the germline V gene. Trimming left V 1 base short and J 8 bases short, with 13 bases between. The CDR3 runs 14 residues. DNA for the CDR3: TGCGCCAGCAGCTTGAGCCAGGGCACGGACATTCAGTACTTC. As protein: CASSLSQGTDIQYF.

This chain joins TRBV14 and TRBJ2-5; D is unclear. The CDR3 sequence is 13 residues long. Germline assignment: CDR1 SGHDN and CDR2 FVKESK. The V end lost 1 base, the J end lost 13 bases, and 16 bases lay between the germline ends. CDR3 loop: CASSQGLPTGPYF. CDR3 nucleotides: TGTGCCAGCAGCCAAGGGTTGCCGACGGGTCCGTACTTC.

This clone was recorded only once. This chain connects TRBV2 to TRBJ1-4; 7 bases match TRBD1. Germline V CDR1 and CDR2: SNHLY, FYNNEI. This CDR3 is 14 amino acids long. V was pared by 4 bases and J by 8 bases, with 7 bases of the junction left unmatched. The CDR3 coding sequence is TGTGCCAGCAGTGCCAACAGGGGAGGCGAAAAACTGTTTTTT. Residues: CASSANRGGEKLFF.

The chain recombines TRBV28 with TRBJ2-1, with D perhaps matching TRBD2 (5 bases). This CDR3 comprises 13 residues. The germline CDR1 and CDR2 sequences are MDHEN and SYDVKM. Trimming stripped 6 bases from V and 10 bases from J, with 16 bases between. The CDR3 region is CASSPPTSDEQFF. The CDR3 region has the DNA TGTGCCAGCAGCCCCCCCACTAGTGACGAGCAGTTCTTC.

This sequence joins TRBV5-6 and TRBJ1-4; unclear D gene. The CDR3 consists of 16 residues. Per the germline V gene, CDR1 is SGHDT and CDR2 is YYEEEE. V lost 0 bases and J lost 2, with 11 bases in between. The CDR3 region is CASSLVGGRTNEKLFF. The CDR3 DNA is TGTGCCAGCAGCTTGGTCGGAGGGCGGACTAATGAAAAACTGTTTTTT.

V usage is TRBV11-2 and J usage is TRBJ2-1; 7 nucleotides agree with TRBD2. The CDR3 covers 16 residues. CDR1 is SGHAT and CDR2 is FQNNGV in the germline V gene. V lost 6 bases to trimming and J lost 5 bases; unmatched junction nucleotides: 13. The CDR3 is CASRPLAGLEHNEQFF. CDR3 in DNA: TGTGCCAGCAGGCCTTTAGCGGGCTTGGAGCACAATGAGCAGTTCTTC.

This clone was observed a few times. The chain couples TRBV30 to TRBJ2-6, with 11 nucleotides matching TRBD2. The V and J ends lost 1 base and 4 bases, in that order; junction bases with no gene match: 0. This CDR3 spans 15 amino acids. Germline V gene lookup returns CDR1 GTSNPN and CDR2 SVGIG (reference sequence). The CDR3 sequence: CAWSGLAGGANVLTF. Here the CDR3 DNA reads TGTGCCTGGAGTGGACTAGCGGGAGGGGCCAACGTCCTGACTTTC.

This chain's CDR3 is CASSQGGDTQYF. The CDR3 DNA reads as TGTGCCAGCAGCCAGGGGGGAGATACGCAGTATTTT. The rearrangement links TRBV14 to TRBJ2-3; perhaps TRBD2 as D (6 bases). V was trimmed by 3 bases and J by 5 bases, leaving 6 bases between them. The CDR3 spans 12 residues. Germline CDR1 SGHDN, CDR2 FVKESK.

The V gene is TRBV5-1, the J gene TRBJ2-7; D possibly corresponds to TRBD2 (6 bases). Trimming left V 7 bases short and J 6 bases short, with 11 bases between. This CDR3 contains 11 residues. The germline V gene has CDR1 SGHRS and CDR2 YFSETQ. The CDR3 DNA reads TGCGCCAGCCAAGAAGCGGGCGAGCAGTACTTC. This translates into CASQEAGEQYF.

This chain links TRBV5-8 with TRBJ2-1; maybe TRBD1 (6 bases). The length of the CDR3 is 15 residues. Looked up from germline, CDR1 is SGHTS and CDR2 is YDEGEE. V gave up 0 bases and J gave up 7 bases, with 14 bases separating them. CDR3 residues: CASSLGTEPKNEQFF. The CDR3, as DNA: TGTGCCAGCAGCTTGGGGACAGAGCCTAAAAATGAGCAGTTCTTC.